These T cell receptor beta chains were read from a single sample in a study of blood T cell repertoires in COVID-19. Method: immunoSEQ multiplex PCR; TCRdb's copy keeps in-frame clones and lacks some. The sample holds more than 85,000 clones; about 78% are singletons and the top ten take more than 4%. The sample consisted of peripheral blood. The receptors originated from a human donor in a cohort sampled during active or convalescent COVID-19. CDR3s include the opening cysteine and the closing phenylalanine or tryptophan. The D gene is left open where the match is weak. Only some rows state a clone size, as once, few, many or a class for expanded clones.

DNA,CDR3,D,J,V,size
TGTGCCAGCAGCGCGGACGGGGGTAGGTCACCCCTCCACTTT,CASSADGGRSPLHF,NA,TRBJ1-6,TRBV9,NA
TGCGCCAGCAGCTTAGGGGGCGGCTACACCTTC,CASSLGGGYTF,TRBD1,TRBJ1-2,TRBV5-1,few
TGTGCCAGCAGCGTTAAGACTAGCAATGTCAATGAGCAGTTCTTC,CASSVKTSNVNEQFF,TRBD2,TRBJ2-1,TRBV9,NA
TGTGCCAGCAGCCCGGGACTAGCGGGAGTGTGGGATACGCAGTATTTT,CASSPGLAGVWDTQYF,TRBD2,TRBJ2-3,TRBV11-2,NA
TGCGCCAGCAGCCCGCGGACTAGTTCTTACGAGCAGTACTTC,CASSPRTSSYEQYF,TRBD2,TRBJ2-7,TRBV5-1,few
TGTGCCAGCAGTTTTAACGGGGATCAGCCCCAGCATTTT,CASSFNGDQPQHF,NA,TRBJ1-5,TRBV27,few
TGTGCCAGCAGCAAAGAGCCGGGAAGGACGGGCTACACCTTC,CASSKEPGRTGYTF,NA,TRBJ1-2,TRBV21-1,few
TGTGCCAGCAGCTTAGGACTCACCGGGTATGGCTACACCTTC,CASSLGLTGYGYTF,NA,TRBJ1-2,TRBV13,once
TGTGCCAGCAGCCCGCCGGGACAGGGCGGATCACCCCTCCACTTT,CASSPPGQGGSPLHF,TRBD1,TRBJ1-6,TRBV5-5,NA
TGTGCCAGCAGTCCCTTATGGGGCAGCTCCTACGAGCAGTACTTC,CASSPLWGSSYEQYF,NA,TRBJ2-7,TRBV28,NA
TGCGCCAGCAGCCAAGAAGAGGTGAACACTGAAGCTTTCTTT,CASSQEEVNTEAFF,NA,TRBJ1-1,TRBV4-3,NA
TGCGCCAGCAGCTTGGAAAGCGGGAGGGTCAATGAGCAGTTCTTC,CASSLESGRVNEQFF,TRBD2,TRBJ2-1,TRBV5-1,NA
TGTGCCAGCAGCTTGGGACTAGCGGGGGGCACAGATACGCAGTATTTT,CASSLGLAGGTDTQYF,TRBD2,TRBJ2-3,TRBV3-1/TRBV3-2,NA
TGTGCCAGCAGCCAAGTCACTGGGGCAGGGGGGAGAGAGACCCAGTACTTC,CASSQVTGAGGRETQYF,NA,TRBJ2-5,TRBV3-1/TRBV3-2,once
TGTGCCATCATCAGCGGGGTTAACTACAATGAGCAGTTCTTC,CAIISGVNYNEQFF,TRBD2,TRBJ2-1,TRBV10-3,NA
TGTGCCAGCAGTCCCTTCCGGACTAGCGGAAACTACGAGCAGTACTTC,CASSPFRTSGNYEQYF,TRBD2,TRBJ2-7,TRBV25-1,once
TGTGCCCAAACCCCCCCGGGGGCACAGCGCGGGAGGGCCGACAATGAGCAGTTCTTC,CAQTPPGAQRGRADNEQFF,TRBD2,TRBJ2-1,TRBV30,few
TGTGCCAGTAGTTCCCGACTAGCGGGAGAATACGAGCAGTACTTC,CASSSRLAGEYEQYF,TRBD2,TRBJ2-7,TRBV19,NA
TGTGCCAGCAGCACCCACTCAGATACGCAGTATTTT,CASSTHSDTQYF,NA,TRBJ2-3,TRBV5-6,NA